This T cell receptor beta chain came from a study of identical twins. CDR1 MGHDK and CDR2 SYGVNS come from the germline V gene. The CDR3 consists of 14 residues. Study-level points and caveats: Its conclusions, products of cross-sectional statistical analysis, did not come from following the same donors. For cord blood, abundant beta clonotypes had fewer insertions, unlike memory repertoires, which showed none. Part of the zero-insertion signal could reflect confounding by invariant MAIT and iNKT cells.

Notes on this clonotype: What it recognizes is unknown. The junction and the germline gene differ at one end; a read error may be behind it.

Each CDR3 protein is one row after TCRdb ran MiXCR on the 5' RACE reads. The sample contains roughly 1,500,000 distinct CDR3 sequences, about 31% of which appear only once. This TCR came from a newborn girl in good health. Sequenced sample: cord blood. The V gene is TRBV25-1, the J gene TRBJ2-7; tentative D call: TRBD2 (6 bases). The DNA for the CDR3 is TGTGCCAGCAGTGAAGGGGGGAGCTCCTCCGAGCAGTACTTC. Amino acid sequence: CASSEGGSSSEQYF.